The entry below describes one TCR beta chain. Naive CD8 cells, CD45RO-negative and positively selected for CCR7, excluded terminally differentiated effector memory CD45RA+ cells. Assay: immunoSEQ multiplex PCR; the TCRdb copy retains only in-frame clones and omits some. The repertoire includes around 1,900,000 clones, 80% to 95% of them detected once, and around 1.7% sits in the top ten. The sample originates from a study of shared clonotypes between healthy human individuals. The source of this sequence is a man younger than 30 in good health. Some clones in this sample may be carry-over from other donors' samples. The sample was naive CD8+ T cells from PBMCs.

This CDR3 is CASSLTGGPYEQYF. CDR3 nucleotide sequence: TGTGCCAGCAGCTTGACAGGGGGGCCCTACGAGCAGTACTTC. This chain joins TRBV13 and TRBJ2-7, with 9 positions matching TRBD1. With 3 bases clipped from V and 2 bases from J, the junction kept 2 bases outside the gene matches. The CDR3 is 14 residues long. Germline lookup yields CDR1 PRHDT and CDR2 FYEKMQ (reference sequence).